These 4 T cell receptor beta chains were sequenced from one sample in a study of T-cell reconstitution after alpha-beta-depleted transplantation in children. The TCRbeta library was prepared with unique molecular identifiers. TCRdb used MiXCR to reprocess the PCR reads, holding one entry per CDR3 protein. Here the sample spans 150,000 to 200,000 distinct CDR3 sequences, approximately 15% being singletons. The material sequenced was PBMCs from the stem cell graft donor, taken from the stem cell graft. The receptors derive from a human donor who donated a stem cell graft to a child with acute lymphoblastic leukemia.

This clonotype has a count of ten or more. V usage is TRBV28 and J usage is TRBJ2-1; weak D call: TRBD1 (6 bases). The CDR3 loop spans 12 amino acids. V was pared by 5 bases and J by 10 bases, with 12 bases between. Germline CDR1 reads MDHEN; CDR2 reads SYDVKM. The CDR3 coding sequence is TGTGCCAGCAGTGCCGGGACACTGGAGCAGTTCTTC. Amino acid sequence: CASSAGTLEQFF.

This clonotype was counted ten times or more. The rearrangement joins TRBV6-2 or TRBV6-3 to TRBJ1-2; TRBD1 matches 10 bases. This CDR3 is 17 amino acids long. V trimming: 2 bases; J trimming: 3 bases; junction bases outside the gene matches: 9. Germline assignment: CDR1 MNHEY and CDR2 SVGEGT. The CDR3 DNA reads TGTGCCAGCAGTTACCCCCGGGACAGGGGCTCGGACTATGGCTACACCTTC. Its protein is CASSYPRDRGSDYGYTF.

This clonotype was observed at least ten times. The V and J genes are TRBV6-5 and TRBJ2-7; D is unclear. CDR3 length: 16 amino acids. Germline assignment: CDR1 MNHEY and CDR2 SVGAGI. Trimming removed 0 bases at V and 2 bases at J, with 14 bases between. The CDR3 reads CASSYSSGDIPYEQYF. The DNA for the CDR3 is TGTGCCAGCAGTTACTCGAGTGGGGATATCCCCTACGAGCAGTACTTC.

The sample holds many counts of this clonotype. The gene calls are TRBV7-9 and TRBJ1-3; no clear D. The germline CDR1 and CDR2 sequences are SEHNR and FQNEAQ (reference sequence). This CDR3 has 13 residues. The ends were cut back, 3 bases at V and 0 bases at J, with 3 bases in the middle. CDR3 DNA: TGTGCCAGCAGCTTTAACTCTGGAAACACCATATATTTT. It specifies CASSFNSGNTIYF.